This record covers a single TCR beta chain. The sample originates from a study of blood T cell repertoires in COVID-19. Study details: The United States, Italy and Spain were the sources of the acute and convalescent COVID-19 samples.

V lost 0 bases and J lost 4; bases outside the gene matches: 7. The CDR3 sequence is 16 residues long. In germline, CDR1 is SGHRS, CDR2 YFSETQ. In the original processing: Reference gene primer amplification yielded estimated nucleated cell counts. Assay: immunoSEQ multiplex PCR; the TCRdb copy retains only in-frame clones and omits some. V, J and clone size are taken as reported in that table, and D and trimming were inferred from the DNA itself. The table lists about 330,000 clones, approximately 82% of them singletons, with 1.2% in the top ten. This clonotype was sampled from a woman between 45 and 65 years old with acute or convalescent COVID-19. The gene calls are TRBV5-1 and TRBJ2-5; TRBD2 matches 9 bases. What was sequenced was peripheral blood. The CDR3: CASSLGASGEGETQYF. The CDR3 nucleotides are TGCGCCAGCAGCTTGGGGGCTAGCGGGGAGGGAGAGACCCAGTACTTC.